This T cell receptor (beta chain) was recorded in a study of T cell responses to AZD1222 COVID-19 vaccine. General study points: Reportedly, nearly half of unique spike TCRs recognized epitopes outside B.1.351/B.1.1.7 mutations.

The germline V gene encodes CDR1 MDHEN and CDR2 SYDVKM. The length of the CDR3 is 14 residues. Trimming cost V 5 bases and J 8 bases, with 17 bases left between them. Worth noting for this clone: Its antigen remains unidentified.

The repertoire was sequenced with immunoSEQ multiplex PCR; TCRdb's copy has only in-frame clones and lacks some. The table lists fewer than 150,000 clones, about 88% of them singletons. Sequencing used peripheral blood, obtained 28 days after the second AZD1222 dose. The clonotype comes from an adult who received the AZD1222 COVID-19 vaccine. The chain joins TRBV28 to TRBJ2-3; D perhaps matches TRBD1 (6 bases). As DNA, the CDR3 is TGTGCCAGCAGTCTCGGGGTCCCCAGGGGTACGCAGTATTTT. Protein sequence: CASSLGVPRGTQYF.